Presented here are 25 T cell receptor beta chains from one specimen sequenced in a study of T cells in Graves' hyperthyroidism and ophthalmopathy. The CDR3 regions of TCR beta were amplified from RNA transcripts. TCR CDR3 underwent first-round RT-PCR with the HTBI primer set. TCRdb used MiXCR to reprocess the multiplex PCR reads, holding one entry per CDR3 protein. The sample holds hundreds of thousands of distinct CDR3 sequences, roughly 46% seen once. The sequenced sample consisted of peripheral blood or thyroid tissue (not recorded which). These receptors all come from a woman aged 18-29 years with Graves' hyperthyroidism.

This sequence joins TRBV24-1 and TRBJ2-2; 7 bases align to TRBD1. This CDR3 has 17 amino acids. Per germline, CDR1 KGHDR and CDR2 SFDVKD. Trimming took 2 bases from V and 0 from J; bases not matched to a gene: 5. The CDR3 reads CATSDYPGQSNTGELFF. DNA for the CDR3: TGTGCCACCAGTGATTATCCGGGACAGTCGAACACCGGGGAGCTGTTTTTT.

For this clonotype: A much larger clone differs from this one at a single base, so this may be a read error. This chain links TRBV5-5 with TRBJ1-2; D not certain. Germline V lookup: CDR1 SGHKS, CDR2 YYEKEE (reference sequence). The CDR3 sequence is 14 residues long. V was clipped by 0 bases and J by 4 bases, with 10 bases between them. CDR3 residues: CASSLARAGYGYTF. The DNA of the CDR3 is TGTGCCAGCAGCTTGGCAAGGGCCGGCTATGGCTACACCTTC.

The chain is built from TRBV2 and TRBJ1-2; D is unclear. This CDR3 is 12 amino acids long. V shed 6 bases and J shed 5 bases, with 10 bases lying between them. Per the germline V gene, CDR1 is SNHLY and CDR2 is FYNNEI. The CDR3 region has the DNA TGTGCCAGCAGGATGGATACGTATGGCTACACCTTC. This gives the protein CASRMDTYGYTF.

The J gene is TRBJ1-2, the V gene TRBV20-1; 8 bases agree with TRBD1. The CDR3 is made up of 14 amino acids. CDR1 and CDR2 (germline): DFQATT, SNEGSKA (reference sequence). V dropped 4 bases and J dropped 6; count of bases not matched to a gene: 10. Here the CDR3 reads CSANIDRGGDGYTF. For the CDR3, the DNA is TGCAGTGCTAATATAGACAGGGGAGGGGATGGCTACACCTTC.

There are many counts of this clonotype. The chain recombines TRBV20-1 with TRBJ2-7, with TRBD2 identical over 7 bases. The CDR3 totals 12 residues. The junction had 10 bases not matched to a gene; V was cut back by 5 bases and J by 9 bases. Germline assignment: CDR1 DFQATT and CDR2 SNEGSKA (reference sequence). CDR3 in amino acids: CSAGGEGQGQYF. CDR3 in DNA: TGCAGTGCTGGGGGGGAGGGCCAGGGGCAGTACTTC.

This clonotype was seen a few times. This chain connects TRBV20-1 to TRBJ2-2; D call uncertain. Germline V gives CDR1 DFQATT, CDR2 SNEGSKA (reference sequence). The CDR3 runs to 13 residues. The V and J ends lost 3 bases and 1 base respectively, with 6 bases between them. In DNA form, the CDR3 reads TGCAGTGCTAGGCGATTGAACACCGGGGAGCTGTTTTTT. Translated, it gives CSARRLNTGELFF.

This clonotype has more than one count but fewer than ten. This CDR3 is CASSPDTYQETQYF. The CDR3 DNA follows: TGTGCCAGCAGCCCGGACACCTACCAAGAGACCCAGTACTTC. The chain has TRBV12-3 or TRBV12-4 and TRBJ2-5, with D maybe TRBD1 (5 bases). The CDR3 consists of 14 residues. V dropped 6 bases and J dropped 0 bases, with 11 bases sitting between them.

In this sample, this clonotype turned up a few times. J is TRBJ1-4 and V is TRBV29-1; D remains unclear. The CDR3 sequence is 14 residues long. Germline V gene sequence: CDR1 SQVTM, CDR2 ANQGSEA. Trimming shortened V by 6 bases and J by 0 bases, and 11 bases separated the two germline ends. CDR3 sequence: CSVRGFATNEKLFF. For the CDR3, the DNA is TGCAGCGTCCGCGGGTTTGCAACTAATGAAAAACTGTTTTTT.

This clonotype was observed a single time. The V call is TRBV7-8, the J call TRBJ2-2, with a possible D match to TRBD2 (7 bases). V shed 5 bases and J shed 6 bases, with 16 bases lying between them. The CDR3 covers 15 residues. Germline values: CDR1 SGHVS, CDR2 FQNEAQ. The CDR3 DNA reads as TGTGCCAGCAGCCCTTGGGGGGGCTTGGCCGGGGAGCTGTTTTTT. Translating it yields CASSPWGGLAGELFF.

This clonotype occurred a few times. The chain joins TRBV19 to TRBJ2-3; 8 nucleotides line up with TRBD1. There are 15 residues in the CDR3. V trimming: 9 bases; J trimming: 1 base; junction bases outside the gene matches: 9. From germline, CDR1 is LNHDA and CDR2 SQIVND (reference sequence). CDR3 DNA: TGTGCCAGCAGTTTGGAGACAGGGGGCACAGATACGCAGTATTTT. It translates to CASSLETGGTDTQYF.

This clonotype was counted between two and nine times. This chain's CDR3 is CASSSPAETQYF. As DNA, the CDR3 is TGTGCCAGCAGCTCCCCCGCGGAGACCCAGTACTTC. The chain links TRBV7-2 to TRBJ2-5, with no clear D. This CDR3 region has 12 residues. CDR1 is SGHTA, CDR2 FQGNSA, per germline. Trimming removed 4 bases from V and 5 bases from J, with 8 bases in between. The full variable domain, in which reference TRBV7-2 and TRBJ2-5 provide the parts outside the CDR3, is GAGVSQSPSNKVTEKGKDVELRCDPISGHTALYWYRQSLGQGLEFLIYFQGNSAPDKSGLPSDRFSAERTGGSVSTLTIQRTQQEDSAVYLCASSSPAETQYFGPGTRLLVL.

The chain combines TRBV15 with TRBJ1-4, with unresolved D. In germline, CDR1 is LNHNV, CDR2 YYDKDF (reference sequence). CDR3 length: 14 amino acids. V lost 6 bases to trimming and J lost 7 bases, with 15 bases between them. The CDR3 reads CATRSAAGGEKLFF. CDR3 in DNA: TGTGCCACCAGGAGTGCGGCCGGAGGTGAAAAACTGTTTTTT.

This clonotype was detected only a few times. The chain is built from TRBV12-3 or TRBV12-4 and TRBJ1-3; no reliable D call. V lost 4 bases to trimming and J lost 1 base, with 8 bases between them. The CDR3 runs to 14 residues. The CDR3 coding sequence is TGTGCCAGCAGTTCATCCCTATCTGGAAACACCATATATTTT. This gives the protein CASSSSLSGNTIYF.

This rearrangement joins TRBV7-9 to TRBJ2-5; maybe TRBD1 (6 bases). The germline V gene encodes CDR1 SEHNR and CDR2 FQNEAQ (reference sequence). CDR3 length: 14 amino acids. The V end was cut by 3 bases, the J end by 4 bases, with 12 bases between. The CDR3 sequence: CASSLRAGAETQYF. The DNA of the CDR3 is TGTGCCAGCAGCTTGAGGGCAGGGGCAGAGACCCAGTACTTC.

This clonotype was found many times. The CDR3 DNA follows: TGTGCCAGCAGCGTAGGCTCCTACTATGGCTACACCTTC. Protein product: CASSVGSYYGYTF. The genes are TRBV9 and TRBJ1-2, with no clear D. This CDR3 comprises 13 residues. Germline values: CDR1 SGDLS, CDR2 YYNGEE. Trimming left V 0 bases short and J 3 bases short, with 6 bases between.

The J gene is TRBJ1-1, the V gene TRBV7-9; 8 nucleotides align to TRBD1. The CDR3 contains 14 residues. Germline loops: CDR1 SEHNR, CDR2 FQNEAQ (reference sequence). V dropped 6 bases and J dropped 7; count of bases not matched to a gene: 10. CDR3 protein: CASSYLGQGGEAFF. In DNA, the CDR3 is TGTGCCAGCAGTTACCTAGGACAGGGAGGTGAAGCTTTCTTT.

About this clonotype: Sequence at one end of the junction differs from germline and may be a read error. The rearrangement links TRBV10-3 to TRBJ2-7; 7 nucleotides line up with TRBD1. CDR1 and CDR2 (germline): ENHRY, SYGVKD. CDR3 length: 15 residues. The CDR3 reads CATSRDSESSYEQYF. The CDR3 nucleotides read TGTGCCACCAGTAGGGACAGCGAAAGCTCCTACGAGCAGTACTTC.

The chain has TRBV5-1 and TRBJ2-7, with D tentatively TRBD1 or TRBD2 (5 bases each). The V and J ends lost 0 bases and 4 bases respectively, with 14 bases between them. This CDR3 spans 15 amino acids. Looked up from germline, CDR1 is SGHRS and CDR2 is YFSETQ. DNA of the CDR3: TGCGCCAGCAGCTTGGCACTAGGGACCGATTACGAGCAGTACTTC. Its protein is CASSLALGTDYEQYF.

This clonotype was detected a few times. V gene TRBV5-1 combines with J gene TRBJ1-4; 8 bases agree with TRBD1. Germline V gene sequence: CDR1 SGHRS, CDR2 YFSETQ. V shed 4 bases and J 2 bases; nucleotides not matched to a gene: 4. The CDR3 sequence is 15 residues long. DNA of the CDR3: TGCGCCAGCAGCCAGAGGACAGGGACTAATGAAAAACTGTTTTTT. It encodes CASSQRTGTNEKLFF.

This clonotype showed up just once. The chain is built from TRBV2 and TRBJ2-5; 7 bases line up with TRBD1. Germline CDR1 reads SNHLY; CDR2 reads FYNNEI. The CDR3 length is 16 residues. Trimming removed 7 bases from V and 1 base from J; junction bases left unmatched: 12. The CDR3 DNA is TGTGCCAGCACCCCCCACGGGACAGCGACCCAAGAGACCCAGTACTTC. Encoded protein: CASTPHGTATQETQYF.

This clonotype came up many times. The V gene is TRBV12-3 or TRBV12-4, the J gene TRBJ2-5; no clear D. V was pared by 6 bases and J by 4 bases, with 6 bases between. The CDR3 spans 11 residues. CDR3 protein: CASSFRETQYF. The CDR3 nucleotides are TGTGCCAGCAGCTTCCGAGAGACCCAGTACTTC.

Details on this clonotype: At one end, the junction sequence differs from germline, possibly due to a read error. The gene calls are TRBV7-9 and TRBJ1-2, with D perhaps TRBD1 (5 bases). Germline lookup yields CDR1 SEHNR and CDR2 FQNEAQ (reference sequence). The CDR3 has 14 residues. The CDR3 nucleotides are TGCGCCAGCAGCCAATCCCGACAGATCTATGGCTACACCTTC. This gives the protein CASSQSRQIYGYTF.

Many counts were recorded for this clonotype. This sequence joins TRBV2 and TRBJ1-1; possibly TRBD1 for D (5 bases). Between the trimmed V and J ends, which lost 6 bases and 3 bases, there was a span of 14 bases. Germline CDR1 SNHLY, CDR2 FYNNEI. CDR3 size: 14 residues. For the CDR3, the DNA is TGTGCCAGCAGGTCCGACAGCAGGGACACTGAAGCTTTCTTT. Translating it yields CASRSDSRDTEAFF.

CDR3 DNA sequence: TGTGCCAGTAGTATGAGAGGGAGGATGGATACGCAGTATTTT. Residues: CASSMRGRMDTQYF. The chain combines TRBV19 with TRBJ2-3, with D possibly TRBD2 on 6 matching bases. Germline loops: CDR1 LNHDA, CDR2 SQIVND (reference sequence). Trimming removed 3 bases at V and 6 bases at J, with 13 bases between. This CDR3 comprises 14 residues.

As DNA, the CDR3 is TGTGCCAGCAGAGGCCTAGTCGACAAGCAGTACTTC. It yields the protein CASRGLVDKQYF. The chain uses TRBV7-3 and TRBJ2-7; D uncertain. CDR1 is SGHTA and CDR2 is FQGTGA in the germline V gene. This CDR3 spans 12 amino acids. V lost 6 bases, J lost 8 bases, and 14 bases lay in between.